This TCR beta chain came from a study of T-cell reconstitution after alpha-beta-depleted transplantation in children (dated by TCRdb to 2016 to 2017). A note on the overall study: Using TCR repertoire profiling, the study followed T-cell immune reconstitution in a quantitative way in children after TCRalphabeta/CD19-depleted allogeneic hematopoietic cell transplantation.

V was cut back by 5 bases and J by 0 bases, leaving a gap of 14 bases between them. The germline V gene (reference sequence) provides CDR1 SEHNR and CDR2 FQNEAQ. The CDR3 has 15 amino acids, counting the end cysteine and phenylalanine. This entry keeps only the CDR3 DNA: 45 bases, framed from base 1. This clonotype was detected a few times. This receptor's antigen is unknown. One base away there is no much larger clone; base qualities are not given. The library relied on PCR. TCRdb records Illumina HiSeq 2500 as the sequencer. TCR libraries were prepared with molecular barcoding, using unique molecular identifiers to normalize TCRbeta repertoire quantification. The public sequencing data were trimmed at Q25 with fastp and processed into clonotypes with MiXCR by TCRdb, which kept only in-frame beta chains. CDR3 protein sequences are deduplicated, and each keeps its most common genes and DNA. A total of hundreds of thousands of distinct CDR3 sequences appear in this sample, nearly 10% of them only once. The ten largest clones take up 10% of the sample.

This sample comprised PBMCs from the stem cell graft donor, obtained from the stem cell graft. The chain employs TRBV7-9 and TRBJ2-7; possibly the D gene is TRBD1, per 6 matching bases. This receptor was identified in a human donor who donated a stem cell graft to a child with SCID. This receptor carries the CDR3 CASSHRDLSSYEQYF. The DNA sequence follows: TGTGCCAGCAGCCACAGGGACCTGAGCTCCTACGAGCAGTACTTC.